Shown below are 5 T cell receptor beta chains from a single sample sequenced in a study of T-cell memory formation after mild COVID-19 (dated by TCRdb to the early 2020s). Libraries were constructed by 5' RACE. Sequencing instrument: Illumina NovaSeq 6000. TCRdb applied fastp at Q25 and MiXCR to the public reads, then kept only in-frame beta chains. Each record represents a unique CDR3 protein, reported with the most common genes and DNA among its rows. The sample records around 200,000 distinct CDR3 sequences, 27% of which are singletons. The top ten hold about an eighth of the sample. Sequencing was performed on PBMCs or a T cell subset sorted from them (not recorded which). The origin of the receptors is an adult woman who had mild COVID-19 (a few samples of this study predate the infection). The sample titles of this study are shuffled in the database, so cell type and time point are left out; the donor was told from shared clones.

DNA for the CDR3: TGTGCCAGCAGCCTGGGGACAGGGAAGTATGGCTACACCTTC. Amino acids: CASSLGTGKYGYTF. This rearrangement joins TRBV12-3 or TRBV12-4 to TRBJ1-2, with TRBD1 matching 9 bases. V was clipped by 6 bases and J by 5 bases; unmatched bases: 7. The length of the CDR3 is 14 residues.

This clonotype was counted between two and nine times. The chain links TRBV7-8 to TRBJ2-3; TRBD2 aligns across 13 bases. Germline trimming cut 2 bases from V and 1 base from J; bases unmatched to any gene: 6. CDR3 size: 18 residues. In germline, CDR1 is SGHVS, CDR2 FQNEAQ. CDR3 sequence: CASSLPRLAGGRTDTQYF. As DNA, the CDR3 is TGTGCCAGCAGCTTACCCCGACTAGCGGGAGGTCGCACAGATACGCAGTATTTT.

This clonotype appeared a few times. The genes are TRBV19 and TRBJ2-1; 10 nucleotides match TRBD2. Germline CDR1 is LNHDA and CDR2 is SQIVND (reference sequence). The CDR3 covers 16 residues. V gave up 1 base and J gave up 8 bases; unmatched junction bases: 8. This chain's CDR3 is CASSIVFSGRADEQFF. The CDR3 region has the DNA TGTGCCAGTAGTATAGTATTCAGCGGGAGGGCAGATGAGCAGTTCTTC.

V usage is TRBV6-1 and J usage is TRBJ2-1; weak D call: TRBD1 (6 bases). Germline-derived CDR1 and CDR2 are MNHNS and SASEGT. The V and J ends lost 10 bases and 7 bases respectively, with 20 bases between them. The CDR3 spans 14 residues. Written as DNA, the CDR3 is TGTGCCACAGGGGTAGGACTCTTTGTTAATGAGCAGTTCTTC. It specifies CATGVGLFVNEQFF.

This clonotype occurred a few times. The chain's CDR3 is CASSLGSVANTGELFF. The DNA for the CDR3 is TGTGCCAGCAGCTTAGGGTCGGTCGCGAACACCGGGGAGCTGTTTTTT. The chain couples TRBV7-8 to TRBJ2-2; D ambiguous. The CDR3 length is 16 residues. Per germline, CDR1 SGHVS and CDR2 FQNEAQ. Trimming cost V 1 base and J 0 bases, with 9 bases left between them.